Given below is one T cell receptor beta chain in context. This CDR3 region has 15 residues. Germline V gives CDR1 SGHTA, CDR2 FQGNSA. V was clipped by 2 bases and J by 4 bases; unmatched bases: 7. The method was immunoSEQ multiplex PCR; TCRdb's version includes in-frame clones alone and lacks a portion of them. The sample lists roughly 100,000 clones, about nine tenths occurring once. This sample was taken from a study of T cell changes during pregnancy in multiple sclerosis. This sample comprised peripheral blood, obtained after pregnancy. This sequence was found in a female donor with multiple sclerosis, enrolled in a pregnancy study. The chain recombines TRBV7-2 with TRBJ1-2, with TRBD1 matching 7 bases. The CDR3, as DNA: TGTGCCAGCAGCTTAAGGGGACAGCCGACCTATGGCTACACCTTC. Protein product: CASSLRGQPTYGYTF.